A single sample is the source of the 22 T cell receptor beta chains below, sequenced in a study of early T cells in non-severe SARS-CoV-2 infection. Using its own MiXCR run on the 5' RACE reads, TCRdb lists one record per CDR3 protein. This table holds more than 60,000 distinct CDR3 sequences, about 13% found once. Sequenced sample: whole blood. All receptors derive from an adult who was a healthcare worker with PCR-confirmed SARS-CoV-2 infection or an uninfected control (not recorded which).

The chain has TRBV7-2 and TRBJ2-5; D gene unclear. CDR1 and CDR2 (germline): SGHTA, FQGNSA. V was clipped by 7 bases and J by 6 bases, with 15 bases between them. The CDR3 is made up of 13 amino acids. This CDR3 is CASNLNGLKTQYF. CDR3 in DNA: TGTGCCAGCAACCTAAATGGATTGAAGACCCAGTACTTC.

This clonotype has at least ten counts. This chain uses TRBV20-1 with TRBJ2-7, with 7 bases aligning to TRBD2. V lost 4 bases and J lost 5; bases outside the gene matches: 11. CDR1 DFQATT and CDR2 SNEGSKA come from the germline V gene (reference sequence). The CDR3 has 14 amino acids. The CDR3: CSATLGRELNEQYF. CDR3 nucleotide sequence: TGCAGTGCTACCCTCGGGCGGGAGCTCAACGAGCAGTACTTC.

The chain combines TRBV9 with TRBJ2-1; D might be TRBD1 (5 bases). Per germline, CDR1 SGDLS and CDR2 YYNGEE. The V gene lost 2 bases and the J gene lost 5 bases, with 8 bases spanning the gap. CDR3 length equals 13 residues. CDR3 protein: CASSVGPHNEQFF. For the CDR3, the DNA is TGTGCCAGCAGCGTGGGGCCCCACAATGAGCAGTTCTTC.

This clonotype appeared many times. The V call is TRBV6-6, the J call TRBJ2-3; D not resolved. The V end was cut by 4 bases, the J end by 0 bases, with 8 bases between. CDR3 length: 14 residues. CDR1 is MNHNY and CDR2 is SVGAGI in the germline V gene (reference sequence). Written as DNA, the CDR3 is TGTGCCAGCAGTTTCAAGACTAGCACAGATACGCAGTATTTT. Translated, it gives CASSFKTSTDTQYF.

This chain connects TRBV6-2 or TRBV6-3 to TRBJ2-7; 7 bases agree with TRBD2. The CDR3 consists of 15 residues. Germline V gene sequence: CDR1 MNHEY, CDR2 SVGEGT. J lost 6 bases, V lost 8 bases, and 16 bases had no gene match. The CDR3 protein is CASQKDSGQGSEQYF. For the CDR3, the DNA is TGTGCCAGCCAGAAGGATAGCGGGCAGGGCTCCGAGCAGTACTTC.

This clonotype was observed a few times. Germline and junction disagree at one end, which may indicate a read error. V usage is TRBV11-3 and J usage is TRBJ2-7; D remains unclear. This CDR3 spans 12 amino acids. Germline CDR1 and CDR2: SGHNT and YENEEA. Written as DNA, the CDR3 is TGTGCCAGCAGCTTCTCCTCCCACGAGCAGTACTTC. It translates to CASSFSSHEQYF.

This clonotype was seen many times. The chain combines TRBV7-9 with TRBJ2-3; 7 bases line up with TRBD1. V was clipped by 6 bases and J by 1 base; unmatched bases: 7. This CDR3 has 15 residues. From germline, CDR1 is SEHNR and CDR2 FQNEAQ (reference sequence). The DNA for the CDR3 is TGTGCCAGCAGTCTAAGACAGGGTGGCACAGATACGCAGTATTTT. The encoded protein is CASSLRQGGTDTQYF.

This chain connects TRBV25-1 to TRBJ1-1; D is ambiguous. In germline, CDR1 is MGHDK, CDR2 SYGVNS. Trimming removed 3 bases at V and 4 bases at J, with 9 bases between. CDR3 length equals 13 residues. The CDR3 loop reads CASSDIGSTEAFF. In DNA, the CDR3 is TGTGCCAGCAGTGACATAGGGAGCACTGAAGCTTTCTTT.

This clonotype was recorded at least ten times. The rearrangement joins TRBV10-1 to TRBJ2-4; TRBD2 is a possible D gene (5 bases). The CDR3 is 13 residues long. The V and J ends lost 0 bases and 11 bases respectively, with 11 bases between them. Germline CDR1 is WNHNN and CDR2 is SYGVQD (reference sequence). In DNA, the CDR3 is TGCGCCAGCAGTGAGTCGGGAGCCTACGTTCAGTACTTC. It specifies CASSESGAYVQYF.

The chain links TRBV20-1 to TRBJ2-7; D unclear. CDR1 DFQATT and CDR2 SNEGSKA come from the germline V gene (reference sequence). Deletions cut 3 bases from V and 2 bases from J, with 11 bases between. The CDR3 is 13 amino acids. The CDR3 DNA is TGCAGTGCTAGGACTCCAAACACCTACGAGCAGTACTTC. Translating gives CSARTPNTYEQYF.

This clonotype has a count of ten or more. J is TRBJ1-1 and V is TRBV29-1, with no clear D. Germline lookup yields CDR1 SQVTM and CDR2 ANQGSEA. Trimming pared 7 bases from V and 4 bases from J, leaving 10 bases between. This CDR3 is 11 amino acids long. The CDR3 sequence is CSALILTEAFF. CDR3 coding DNA: TGCAGCGCTCTCATTCTCACTGAAGCTTTCTTT.

The table lists this clonotype with a few counts. CDR3 region: CASSPGLLLGELFF. The CDR3 DNA reads TGCGCCAGCAGCCCGGGACTCCTCTTAGGGGAGCTGTTTTTT. The rearrangement joins TRBV5-1 to TRBJ2-2; possibly TRBD2 for D (6 bases). CDR1 SGHRS and CDR2 YFSETQ come from the germline V gene. The CDR3 runs to 14 residues. V lost 4 bases and J 8 bases, leaving 15 bases between the germline ends.

This clonotype was found many times. The gene calls are TRBV11-1 and TRBJ2-1; 8 bases align to TRBD2. The CDR3 is 15 amino acids. The V gene's germline CDR1 is SGHAT and CDR2 FQDESV (reference sequence). Trimming removed 0 bases from V and 9 bases from J; junction bases left unmatched: 7. The CDR3 protein is CASSLAQGTSREQFF. CDR3 nucleotides: TGTGCCAGCAGCTTAGCTCAAGGGACTAGTCGTGAGCAGTTCTTC.

CDR3 loop: CASSHSGRSDTQYF. The CDR3 DNA reads as TGTGCCAGCAGTCATAGCGGGAGGTCAGATACGCAGTATTTT. V usage is TRBV28 and J usage is TRBJ2-3, with 10 bases that match TRBD2. Germline V gives CDR1 MDHEN, CDR2 SYDVKM. CDR3 size: 14 residues. Trimming cost V 5 bases and J 4 bases; bases outside gene matches: 3.

J is TRBJ2-1 and V is TRBV28; perhaps TRBD2 as D (5 bases). The CDR3 totals 14 residues. Per the germline V gene, CDR1 is MDHEN and CDR2 is SYDVKM. Trimming removed 7 bases from V and 6 bases from J, with 16 bases in between. The CDR3 DNA reads as TGTGCCAGCAACAAACCCCGGGGAAGCAATGAGCAGTTCTTC. Its protein product is CASNKPRGSNEQFF.

This clonotype was seen many times. The chain links TRBV24-1 to TRBJ2-1; D gene unclear. The CDR3 covers 12 residues. V lost 5 bases and J 4 bases, leaving 5 bases between the germline ends. The germline V gene has CDR1 KGHDR and CDR2 SFDVKD. CDR3 residues: CATSGLYNEQFF. The CDR3 DNA sequence: TGTGCCACCAGTGGTCTTTACAATGAGCAGTTCTTC.

The genes are TRBV7-3 and TRBJ2-3; 12 bases line up with TRBD2. The CDR3 is 16 amino acids. The V gene's germline CDR1 is SGHTA and CDR2 FQGTGA. Trimming took 5 bases from V and 5 from J; bases not matched to a gene: 8. Here the CDR3 DNA reads TGTGCCAGCAGCCAGACTAGCGGGAGAATTGGAGATACGCAGTATTTT. Translated: CASSQTSGRIGDTQYF.

This clonotype was counted only a few times. The chain links TRBV5-6 to TRBJ2-3, with D perhaps matching TRBD1 (6 bases). Germline V gives CDR1 SGHDT, CDR2 YYEEEE. The CDR3 is made up of 16 amino acids. Trimming removed 3 bases from V and 10 bases from J, with 24 bases in between. The CDR3 sequence: CASSSVRDQGYRAQYF. For the CDR3, the DNA is TGTGCCAGCAGCTCCGTCCGGGACCAGGGGTATCGGGCGCAGTATTTT.

This clonotype was found many times. The genes are TRBV29-1 and TRBJ1-1; D perhaps matches TRBD1 (5 bases). V was trimmed by 5 bases and J by 1 base, leaving 11 bases between them. This CDR3 contains 13 residues. CDR1 is SQVTM, CDR2 ANQGSEA, per germline. This CDR3 reads CSVKPGQNTEAFF. The CDR3 DNA follows: TGCAGCGTTAAACCGGGGCAGAACACTGAAGCTTTCTTT. Supplemented by reference TRBV29-1 and TRBJ1-1, the full variable domain reads SAVISQKPSRDICQRGTSLTIQCQVDSQVTMMFWYRQQPGQSLTLIATANQGSEATYESGFVIDKFPISRPNLTFSTLTVSNMSPEDSSIYLCSVKPGQNTEAFFGQGTRLTVV.

In its sample, this clonotype was seen many times. The gene calls are TRBV6-2 or TRBV6-3 and TRBJ1-5; possibly TRBD1 for D (6 bases). CDR3 length: 14 residues. Trimming left V 7 bases short and J 0 bases short, with 10 bases between. Germline lookup yields CDR1 MNHEY and CDR2 SVGEGT. The CDR3 coding sequence is TGTGCCAGCAAGGCGGGACATAGCAATCAGCCCCAGCATTTT. This sequence encodes CASKAGHSNQPQHF.

This clonotype has ten or more counts. In DNA, the CDR3 is TGTGCCAGCAGCCTCGGGACAGTGGCCCCCTACGAGCAGTACTTC. Translating gives CASSLGTVAPYEQYF. The gene calls are TRBV7-6 and TRBJ2-7, with 7 bases aligning to TRBD1. The CDR3 length is 15 residues. Germline lookup yields CDR1 SGHVS and CDR2 FNYEAQ. V shed 5 bases and J 2 bases; nucleotides not matched to a gene: 9. Drawing the rest from reference TRBV7-6 and TRBJ2-7, the complete variable domain is GAGVSQSPRYKVTKRGQDVALRCDPISGHVSLYWYRQALGQGPEFLTYFNYEAQQDKSGLPNDRFSAERPEGSISTLTIQRTEQRDSAMYRCASSLGTVAPYEQYFGPGTRLTVT.

The chain combines TRBV7-9 with TRBJ1-2, with D tentatively TRBD1 (6 bases). Per germline, CDR1 SEHNR and CDR2 FQNEAQ (reference sequence). The CDR3 is made up of 15 amino acids. Trimming pared 1 base from V and 6 bases from J, leaving 15 bases between. Written as DNA, the CDR3 is TGTGCCAGCAGCTTAGGATCCGGGGGCAGGGATGGCTACACCTTC. This sequence encodes CASSLGSGGRDGYTF. The variable domain in full, with the rest retrieved from reference TRBV7-9 and TRBJ1-2, is DTGVSQNPRHKITKRGQNVTFRCDPISEHNRLYWYRQTLGQGPEFLTYFQNEAQLEKSRLLSDRFSAERPKGSFSTLEIQRTEQGDSAMYLCASSLGSGGRDGYTFGSGTRLTVV.